A single sample gave rise to the 4 T cell receptor beta chains below, sequenced in a study of cytomegalovirus exposure and HLA in healthy donors. This PCR relied on a set of 60 Vbeta primers and 13 Jbeta primers. Produced via immunoSEQ multiplex PCR; TCRdb's table is partial and in-frame only. The sample has about 140,000 clones, 78% seen once; the top ten hold roughly 2.8%. The sample taken for sequencing was PBMCs. All receptors derive from a male donor in good health and CMV-seronegative.

This chain's CDR3 is CASSLVGSHSNQPQHF. The DNA for the CDR3 is TGCGCCAGCAGCTTGGTGGGCAGCCATAGCAATCAGCCCCAGCATTTT. The chain links TRBV5-1 to TRBJ1-5; D is undetermined. The germline V and J ends were trimmed by 0 bases and 0 bases, with 10 bases remaining between them. The CDR3 sequence is 16 residues long. Germline CDR1 reads SGHRS; CDR2 reads YFSETQ. Filled out from reference TRBV5-1 and TRBJ1-5, the complete variable domain reads KAGVTQTPRYLIKTRGQQVTLSCSPISGHRSVSWYQQTPGQGLQFLFEYFSETQRNKGNFPGRFSGRQFSNSRSEMNVSTLELGDSALYLCASSLVGSHSNQPQHFGDGTRLSIL.

A few counts support this clone. CDR3 DNA sequence: TGTGCCAGCAGCTTAGGGACTAGCGAGGAGGATACGCAGTATTTT. Encoded protein: CASSLGTSEEDTQYF. The chain is built from TRBV11-3 and TRBJ2-3; 9 nucleotides match TRBD2. The CDR3 is made up of 15 amino acids. Trimming at V came to 1 base and at J to 6 bases, leaving 5 bases not matched to a gene. Germline loops: CDR1 SGHNT, CDR2 YENEEA.

The chain carries TRBV30 and TRBJ2-1; perhaps TRBD2 as D (6 bases). The CDR3 is 16 amino acids. Germline V gives CDR1 GTSNPN, CDR2 SVGIG (reference sequence). V lost 0 bases and J lost 0, with 12 bases in between. The CDR3, as DNA: TGTGCCTGGAGTGTAGACGGGGGTAGCTCCTACAATGAGCAGTTCTTC. It encodes CAWSVDGGSSYNEQFF.

The chain links TRBV9 to TRBJ2-2; 8 bases line up with TRBD1. Germline V lookup: CDR1 SGDLS, CDR2 YYNGEE. The CDR3 extends over 16 amino acids. V lost 5 bases, J lost 4 bases, and 10 bases stayed unmatched. CDR3 sequence: CASRPDRGSGTGELFF. CDR3 bases: TGTGCCAGCAGACCAGACAGGGGCTCGGGCACCGGGGAGCTGTTTTTT.